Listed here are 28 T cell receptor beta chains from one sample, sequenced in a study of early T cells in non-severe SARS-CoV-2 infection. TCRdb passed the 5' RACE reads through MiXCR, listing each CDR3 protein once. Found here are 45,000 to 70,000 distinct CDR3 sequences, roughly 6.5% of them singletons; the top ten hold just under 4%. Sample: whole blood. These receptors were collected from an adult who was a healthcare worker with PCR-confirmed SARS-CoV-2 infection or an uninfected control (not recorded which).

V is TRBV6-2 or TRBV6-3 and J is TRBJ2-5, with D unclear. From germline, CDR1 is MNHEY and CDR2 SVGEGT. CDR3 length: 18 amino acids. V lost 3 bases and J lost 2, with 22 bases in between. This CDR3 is CASSYPGSRKGRQETQYF. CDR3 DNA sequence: TGTGCCAGCAGTTATCCCGGATCCCGGAAGGGCCGGCAAGAGACCCAGTACTTC.

CDR3 in amino acids: CASTRTARSYEQYF. The CDR3 coding sequence is TGTGCCAGCACCCGGACAGCTCGCTCCTACGAGCAGTACTTC. The rearrangement joins TRBV28 to TRBJ2-7, with D perhaps TRBD1 (6 bases). CDR3 length equals 14 residues. Trimming pared 7 bases from V and 0 bases from J, leaving 13 bases between. Germline lookup yields CDR1 MDHEN and CDR2 SYDVKM.

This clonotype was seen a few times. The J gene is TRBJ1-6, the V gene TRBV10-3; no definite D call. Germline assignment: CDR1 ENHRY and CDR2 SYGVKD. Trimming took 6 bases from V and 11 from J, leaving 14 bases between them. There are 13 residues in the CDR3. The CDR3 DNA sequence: TGTGCCATCAGAGATTCTACCCATCCACCCCTCCACTTT. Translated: CAIRDSTHPPLHF.

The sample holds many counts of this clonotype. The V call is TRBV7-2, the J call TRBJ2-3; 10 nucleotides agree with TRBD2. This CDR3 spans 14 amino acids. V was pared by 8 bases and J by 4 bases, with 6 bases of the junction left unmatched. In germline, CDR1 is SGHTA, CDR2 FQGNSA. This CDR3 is CASASGGGSDTQYF. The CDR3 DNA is TGTGCCAGCGCTAGCGGGGGCGGGTCAGATACGCAGTATTTT.

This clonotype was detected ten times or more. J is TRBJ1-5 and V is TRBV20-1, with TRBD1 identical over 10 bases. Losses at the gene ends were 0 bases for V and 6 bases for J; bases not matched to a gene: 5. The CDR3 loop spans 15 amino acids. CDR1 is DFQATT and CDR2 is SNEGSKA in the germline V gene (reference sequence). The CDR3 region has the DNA TGCAGTGCTAGAGAGTCGACAGGGGGCCGTCAGCCCCAGCATTTT. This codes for CSARESTGGRQPQHF.

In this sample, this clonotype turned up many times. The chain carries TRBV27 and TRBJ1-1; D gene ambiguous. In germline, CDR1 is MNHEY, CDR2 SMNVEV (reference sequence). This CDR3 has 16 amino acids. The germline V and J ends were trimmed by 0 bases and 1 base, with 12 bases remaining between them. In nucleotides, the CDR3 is TGTGCCAGCAGTTTATCGAAAGGACGGAGGAACACTGAAGCTTTCTTT. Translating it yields CASSLSKGRRNTEAFF.

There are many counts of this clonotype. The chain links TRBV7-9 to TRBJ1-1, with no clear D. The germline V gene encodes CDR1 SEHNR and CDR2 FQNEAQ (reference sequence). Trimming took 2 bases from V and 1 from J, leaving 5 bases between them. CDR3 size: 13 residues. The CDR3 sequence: CASSLTQNTEAFF. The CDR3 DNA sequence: TGTGCCAGCAGCTTAACCCAGAACACTGAAGCTTTCTTT.

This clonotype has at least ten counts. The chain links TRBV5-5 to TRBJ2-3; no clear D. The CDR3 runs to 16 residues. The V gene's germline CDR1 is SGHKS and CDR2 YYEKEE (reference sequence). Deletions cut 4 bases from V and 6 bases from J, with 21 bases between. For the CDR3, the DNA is TGTGCCAGCAGCCTCTGGCCAAAAGGCAGAACCGATACGCAGTATTTT. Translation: CASSLWPKGRTDTQYF.

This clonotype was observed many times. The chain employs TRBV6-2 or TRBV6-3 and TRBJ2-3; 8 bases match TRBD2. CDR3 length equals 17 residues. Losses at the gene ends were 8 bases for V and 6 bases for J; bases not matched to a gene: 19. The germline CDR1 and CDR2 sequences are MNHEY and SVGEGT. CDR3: CASRVARTRREVDTQYF. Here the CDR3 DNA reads TGTGCCAGCCGAGTTGCCCGGACTAGGCGGGAGGTGGATACGCAGTATTTT.

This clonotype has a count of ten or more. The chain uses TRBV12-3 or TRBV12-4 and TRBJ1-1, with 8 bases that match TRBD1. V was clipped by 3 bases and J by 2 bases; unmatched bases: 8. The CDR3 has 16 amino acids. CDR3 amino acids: CASSFSFGQGNTEAFF. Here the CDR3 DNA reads TGTGCCAGCAGTTTTTCTTTTGGACAGGGTAACACTGAAGCTTTCTTT.

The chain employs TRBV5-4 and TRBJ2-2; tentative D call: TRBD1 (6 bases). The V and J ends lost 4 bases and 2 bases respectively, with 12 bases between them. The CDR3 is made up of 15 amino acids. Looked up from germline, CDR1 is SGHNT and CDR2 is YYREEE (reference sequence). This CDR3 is CASSEGHFNTGELFF. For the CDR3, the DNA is TGTGCCAGCAGCGAGGGACACTTTAACACCGGGGAGCTGTTTTTT.

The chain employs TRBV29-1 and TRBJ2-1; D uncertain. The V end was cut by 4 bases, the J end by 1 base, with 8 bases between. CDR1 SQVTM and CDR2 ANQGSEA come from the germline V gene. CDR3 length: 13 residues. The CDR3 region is CSVALWSYNEQFF. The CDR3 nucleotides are TGCAGCGTTGCACTATGGTCCTACAATGAGCAGTTCTTC.

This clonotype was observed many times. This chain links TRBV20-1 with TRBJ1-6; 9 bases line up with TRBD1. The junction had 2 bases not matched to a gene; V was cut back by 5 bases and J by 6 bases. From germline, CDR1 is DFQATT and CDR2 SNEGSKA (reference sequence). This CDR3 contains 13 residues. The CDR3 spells CSAWGQGNSPLHF. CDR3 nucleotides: TGCAGTGCTTGGGGACAGGGTAATTCACCCCTCCACTTT.

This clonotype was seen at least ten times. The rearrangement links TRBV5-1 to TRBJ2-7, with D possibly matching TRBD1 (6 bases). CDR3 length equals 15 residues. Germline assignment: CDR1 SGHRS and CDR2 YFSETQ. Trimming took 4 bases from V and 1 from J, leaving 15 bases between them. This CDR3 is CASSLATGKSYEQYF. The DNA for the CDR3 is TGCGCCAGCAGCCTCGCTACAGGGAAGTCCTACGAGCAGTACTTC.

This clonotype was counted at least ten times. The CDR3 DNA sequence: TGCGCCAGCAGCCTTATCGGAGGGACGGACTATGGCTACACCTTC. This encodes CASSLIGGTDYGYTF. The rearrangement links TRBV4-3 to TRBJ1-2; tentatively, D is TRBD1 (5 bases). The V and J ends lost 4 bases and 3 bases respectively, with 15 bases between them. The CDR3 totals 15 residues. Per the germline V gene, CDR1 is LGHNA and CDR2 is YSLEER.

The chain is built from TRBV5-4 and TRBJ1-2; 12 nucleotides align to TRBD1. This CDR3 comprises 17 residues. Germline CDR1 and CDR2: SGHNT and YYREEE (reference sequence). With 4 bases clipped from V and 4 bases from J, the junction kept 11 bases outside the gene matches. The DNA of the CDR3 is TGTGCCAGCAGCCCCGGGACAGGGGGCTTCTTGGGCTATGGCTACACCTTC. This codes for CASSPGTGGFLGYGYTF. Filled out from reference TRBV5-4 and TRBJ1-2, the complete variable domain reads ETGVTQSPTHLIKTRGQQVTLRCSSQSGHNTVSWYQQALGQGPQFIFQYYREEENGRGNFPPRFSGLQFPNYSSELNVNALELDDSALYLCASSPGTGGFLGYGYTFGSGTRLTVV.

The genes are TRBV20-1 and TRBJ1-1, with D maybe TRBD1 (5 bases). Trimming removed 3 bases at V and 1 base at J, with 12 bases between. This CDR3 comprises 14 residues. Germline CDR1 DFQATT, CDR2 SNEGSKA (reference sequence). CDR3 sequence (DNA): TGCAGTGCTAGCAGGGCGGGAGGGAACACTGAAGCTTTCTTT. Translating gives CSASRAGGNTEAFF.

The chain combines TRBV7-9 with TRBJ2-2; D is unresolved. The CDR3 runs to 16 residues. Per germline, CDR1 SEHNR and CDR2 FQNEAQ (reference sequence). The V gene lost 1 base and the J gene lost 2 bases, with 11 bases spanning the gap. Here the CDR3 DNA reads TGTGCCAGCAGCTTAGAACAGAGGATTAACACCGGGGAGCTGTTTTTT. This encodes CASSLEQRINTGELFF.

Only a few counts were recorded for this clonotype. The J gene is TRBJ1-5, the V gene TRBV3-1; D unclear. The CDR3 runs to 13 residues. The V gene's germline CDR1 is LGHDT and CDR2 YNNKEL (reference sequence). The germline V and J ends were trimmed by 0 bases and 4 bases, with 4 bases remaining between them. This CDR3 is CASSQERNQPQHF. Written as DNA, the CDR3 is TGTGCCAGCAGCCAAGAGAGAAATCAGCCCCAGCATTTT.

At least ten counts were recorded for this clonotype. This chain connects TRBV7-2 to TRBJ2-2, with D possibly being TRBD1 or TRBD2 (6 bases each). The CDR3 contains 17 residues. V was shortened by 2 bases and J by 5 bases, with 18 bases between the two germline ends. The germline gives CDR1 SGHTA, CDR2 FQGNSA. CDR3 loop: CASSLRRGKVFTGELFF. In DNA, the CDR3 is TGTGCCAGCAGCTTACGGAGGGGGAAGGTGTTTACCGGGGAGCTGTTTTTT.

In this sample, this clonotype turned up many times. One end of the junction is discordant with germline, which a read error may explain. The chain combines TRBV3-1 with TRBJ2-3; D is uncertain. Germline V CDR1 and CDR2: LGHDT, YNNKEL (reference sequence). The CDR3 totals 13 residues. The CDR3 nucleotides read TGTGCCAGCAGCCAAGTGGTCACACATACGCAGTATTTT. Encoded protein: CASSQVVTHTQYF.

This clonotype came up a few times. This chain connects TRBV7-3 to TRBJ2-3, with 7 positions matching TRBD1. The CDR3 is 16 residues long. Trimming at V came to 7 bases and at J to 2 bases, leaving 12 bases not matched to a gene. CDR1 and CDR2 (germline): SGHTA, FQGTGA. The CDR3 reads CASTTGAAGDTDTQYF. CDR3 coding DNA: TGTGCCAGCACTACAGGGGCCGCTGGGGACACAGATACGCAGTATTTT.

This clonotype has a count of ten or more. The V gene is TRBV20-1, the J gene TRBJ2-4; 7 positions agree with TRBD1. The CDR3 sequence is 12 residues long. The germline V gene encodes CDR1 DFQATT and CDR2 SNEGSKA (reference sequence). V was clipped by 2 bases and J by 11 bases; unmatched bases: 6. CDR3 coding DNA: TGCAGTGCTAGACAGGGACAGCGGCTTCAGTACTTC. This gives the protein CSARQGQRLQYF.

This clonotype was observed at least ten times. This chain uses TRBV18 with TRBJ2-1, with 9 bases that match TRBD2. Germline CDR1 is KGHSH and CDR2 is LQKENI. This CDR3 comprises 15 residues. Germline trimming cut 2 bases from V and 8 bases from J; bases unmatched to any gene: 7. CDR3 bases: TGTGCCAGCTCACCAGCGGGGGGGGGCCGCTATGAGCAGTTCTTC. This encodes CASSPAGGGRYEQFF.

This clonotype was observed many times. The DNA of the CDR3 is TGTGCCAGCAGCCAAAGAAGGGGGGAAGGTAATGAAAAACTGTTTTTT. This codes for CASSQRRGEGNEKLFF. V gene TRBV3-1 combines with J gene TRBJ1-4; weak D call: TRBD1 (6 bases). CDR3 length: 16 amino acids. CDR1 is LGHDT, CDR2 YNNKEL, per germline (reference sequence). V was clipped by 2 bases and J by 4 bases, with 14 bases between them.

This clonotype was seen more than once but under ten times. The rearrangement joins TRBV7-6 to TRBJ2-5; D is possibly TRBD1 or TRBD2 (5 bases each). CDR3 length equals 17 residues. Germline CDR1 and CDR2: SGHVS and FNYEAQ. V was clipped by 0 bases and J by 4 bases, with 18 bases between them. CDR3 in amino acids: CASSLASGPERVETQYF. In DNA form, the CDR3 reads TGTGCCAGCAGCTTAGCGTCGGGGCCTGAAAGAGTAGAGACCCAGTACTTC.

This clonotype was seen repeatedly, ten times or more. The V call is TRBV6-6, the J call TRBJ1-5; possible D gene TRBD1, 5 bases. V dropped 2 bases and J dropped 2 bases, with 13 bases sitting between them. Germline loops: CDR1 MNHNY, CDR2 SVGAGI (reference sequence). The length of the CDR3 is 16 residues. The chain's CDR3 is CASSYEWGAGNQPQHF. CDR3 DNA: TGTGCCAGCAGTTACGAGTGGGGCGCGGGCAATCAGCCCCAGCATTTT.

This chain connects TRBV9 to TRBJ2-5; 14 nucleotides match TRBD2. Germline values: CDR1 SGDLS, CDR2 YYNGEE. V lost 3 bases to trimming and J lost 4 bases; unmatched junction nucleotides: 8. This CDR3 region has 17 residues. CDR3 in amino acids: CASSAGTSGGTGETQYF. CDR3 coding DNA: TGTGCCAGCAGCGCCGGGACTAGCGGGGGCACCGGAGAGACCCAGTACTTC.